This entry concerns a single T cell receptor beta chain. Germline V gives CDR1 MNHNY, CDR2 SVGAGI (reference sequence). The V and J ends lost 4 bases and 8 bases respectively, with 20 bases between them. The CDR3 runs 15 residues. The protocol was immunoSEQ multiplex PCR, while the TCRdb copy is restricted to in-frame clones and leaves out a portion. The repertoire has approximately 290,000 clones, about 85% of them found once; the top ten carry 0.87%. The sample is drawn from a study of blood T cell repertoires in COVID-19. The overall study: The analysed material was cDNA or gDNA that came from T cells, B-cell-depleted T cells, or PBMCs.

Sequencing was carried out using peripheral blood. The rearrangement links TRBV6-6 to TRBJ1-2; TRBD1 is a possible D gene (6 bases). The clonotype comes from a human donor with COVID-19, enrolled during active disease. The donor label of this sample is uncertain. CDR3 coding DNA: TGTGCCAGCAGTTCAGCCTCCGGGACAAAACTCGGCTACACCTTC. Translating it yields CASSSASGTKLGYTF.